These 7 T cell receptor beta chains were sequenced from one sample in a study of T cell changes during pregnancy in multiple sclerosis. Repertoires were generated with immunoSEQ multiplex PCR, while TCRdb's copy carries only in-frame clones and drops some. The sample has 30,000 to 40,000 clones, around nine tenths seen once. Material: CD8+ T cells from peripheral blood mononuclear cells, obtained in the third trimester of pregnancy. The receptors stem from a female donor with multiple sclerosis, enrolled in a pregnancy study.

The V and J genes are TRBV2 and TRBJ2-1, with a tentative D call TRBD2 (5 bases). The CDR3 is 13 amino acids. Germline values: CDR1 SNHLY, CDR2 FYNNEI. The V end was cut by 0 bases, the J end by 8 bases, with 8 bases between. The CDR3 loop reads CASSEALGDEQFF. As DNA, the CDR3 is TGTGCCAGCAGTGAAGCGCTGGGAGATGAGCAGTTCTTC. The full variable domain, with the rest looked up from reference TRBV2 and TRBJ2-1, is EPEVTQTPSHQVTQMGQEVILRCVPISNHLYFYWYRQILGQKVEFLVSFYNNEISEKSEIFDDQFSVERPDGSNFTLKIRSTKLEDSAMYFCASSEALGDEQFFGPGTRLTVL.

This chain connects TRBV7-9 to TRBJ1-4; D unresolved. The CDR3 totals 15 residues. The germline gives CDR1 SEHNR, CDR2 FQNEAQ (reference sequence). V lost 3 bases and J 8 bases, leaving 16 bases between the germline ends. DNA for the CDR3: TGTGCCAGCAGCTTTTCGGTTCTGAGCTCCGAAAAACTGTTTTTT. This translates into CASSFSVLSSEKLFF.

This clone was counted between two and nine times. This rearrangement joins TRBV2 to TRBJ1-1; TRBD1 is a possible D gene (5 bases). Germline loops: CDR1 SNHLY, CDR2 FYNNEI. This CDR3 is built from 14 residues. The V and J ends lost 1 base and 8 bases respectively, with 14 bases between them. The CDR3 here is CASSEELTVREAFF. CDR3 nucleotide sequence: TGTGCCAGCAGTGAAGAGTTGACAGTACGAGAAGCTTTCTTT.

The chain employs TRBV4-2 and TRBJ1-2, with D hard to call. This CDR3 is 14 amino acids long. Trimming stripped 7 bases from V and 0 bases from J, with 12 bases between. From germline, CDR1 is LGHNA and CDR2 YNFKEQ. CDR3 protein: CASTEGKSNYGYTF. CDR3 coding DNA: TGTGCCAGCACGGAGGGTAAATCTAACTATGGCTACACCTTC.

The chain recombines TRBV30 with TRBJ2-3; 12 nucleotides line up with TRBD1. The CDR3 totals 17 residues. Trimming cost V 8 bases and J 1 base; bases outside gene matches: 13. Germline lookup yields CDR1 GTSNPN and CDR2 SVGIG (reference sequence). The CDR3 loop is CAASGQGASWGTDTQYF. The DNA for the CDR3 is TGTGCCGCTTCGGGACAGGGGGCGAGTTGGGGCACAGATACGCAGTATTTT.

The chain joins TRBV7-2 to TRBJ1-1; 7 bases map to TRBD1. V dropped 2 bases and J dropped 6; count of bases not matched to a gene: 9. The CDR3 runs to 15 residues. Germline V gives CDR1 SGHTA, CDR2 FQGNSA. The chain's CDR3 is CASSLMAGGSAEAFF. In DNA, the CDR3 is TGTGCCAGCAGCTTAATGGCAGGGGGAAGCGCTGAAGCTTTCTTT.

The chain couples TRBV6-5 to TRBJ1-2, with D tentatively TRBD1 (6 bases). V gave up 5 bases and J gave up 3 bases, with 16 bases separating them. This CDR3 is built from 15 residues. Germline lookup yields CDR1 MNHEY and CDR2 SVGAGI. CDR3 amino acids: CASSPQAGDHYGYTF. DNA for the CDR3: TGTGCCAGCAGTCCCCAAGCAGGGGACCACTATGGCTACACCTTC.